A single sample is the source of the 2 T cell receptor beta chains below, sequenced in a study of blood T cell repertoires in COVID-19. The assay was immunoSEQ multiplex PCR, and TCRdb's table has in-frame clones only and misses some. This sample yields about 110,000 clones, of which 70% to 90% are seen a single time; around 4.4% belongs to the top ten. The sample consisted of peripheral blood. The receptor source for this set is a human donor in a cohort sampled during active COVID-19.

The CDR3 DNA follows: TGCGCCAGCAGCCCAAACCTCGGTAGCGGGAGTATCTACGAGCAGTACTTC. This translates into CASSPNLGSGSIYEQYF. The chain recombines TRBV5-1 with TRBJ2-7; 9 bases are a match to TRBD2. V lost 4 bases to trimming and J lost 3 bases; unmatched junction nucleotides: 14. This CDR3 spans 17 amino acids. Germline V gene data show CDR1 as SGHRS and CDR2 as YFSETQ.

The table lists this clone with a few counts. The chain recombines TRBV6-6 with TRBJ1-2; 12 positions match TRBD1. Looked up from germline, CDR1 is MNHNY and CDR2 is SVGAGI (reference sequence). Germline trimming cut 6 bases from V and 2 bases from J; bases unmatched to any gene: 7. The CDR3 loop spans 16 amino acids. CDR3 nucleotides: TGTGCCAGCAGGACCGGGACAGGGGGCAAGAACTATGGCTACACCTTC. Its translation: CASRTGTGGKNYGYTF.